A single sample is the source of the 7 T cell receptor beta chains below, sequenced in a study of blood T cell repertoires in COVID-19. Sequencing was performed with immunoSEQ multiplex PCR; in TCRdb, only in-frame clones are kept and a portion is missing. Of 200,000 to 250,000 clones in the sample, about 78% were seen once. What was sequenced was peripheral blood. Every receptor here comes from a woman in her 70s with acute or convalescent COVID-19.

The CDR3 region has the DNA TGTGCCTGGAGGGGGGGTTCCTATAATTCACCCCTCCACTTT. Translating gives CAWRGGSYNSPLHF. V gene TRBV30 combines with J gene TRBJ1-6, with D tentatively TRBD1 (5 bases). Germline V CDR1 and CDR2: GTSNPN, SVGIG (reference sequence). CDR3 length: 14 amino acids. The V end lost 3 bases, the J end lost 1 base, and 7 bases lay between the germline ends. The full variable domain, its missing parts supplied by reference TRBV30 and TRBJ1-6, is SQTIHQWPATLVQPVGSPLSLECTVEGTSNPNLYWYRQAAGRGLQLLFYSVGIGQISSEVPQNLSASRPQDRQFILSSKKLLLSDSGFYLCAWRGGSYNSPLHFGNGTRLTVT.

Concerning this clone itself: Other nucleotide sequences in the sample specify the same CDR3. The V gene is TRBV2, the J gene TRBJ1-3, with 10 bases that match TRBD1. J gave up 4 bases and V 4 bases, and 1 base lay outside the gene matches. The CDR3 sequence is 14 residues long. From germline, CDR1 is SNHLY and CDR2 FYNNEI. DNA for the CDR3: TGTGCCAGCAGTGGACAGGGGGCCGGAAACACCATATATTTT. This translates into CASSGQGAGNTIYF.

The chain joins TRBV5-1 to TRBJ2-2; 10 bases map to TRBD1. Germline V gene data show CDR1 as SGHRS and CDR2 as YFSETQ. The CDR3 sequence is 17 residues long. With 3 bases clipped from V and 2 bases from J, the junction kept 7 bases outside the gene matches. CDR3 in amino acids: CASSSWTGGVNTGELFF. The DNA for the CDR3 is TGCGCCAGCAGCTCCTGGACAGGGGGAGTCAACACCGGGGAGCTGTTTTTT.

The V call is TRBV2, the J call TRBJ1-5; tentatively, D is TRBD1 (5 bases). V lost 1 base, J lost 0 bases, and 13 bases lay in between. Germline V gene data show CDR1 as SNHLY and CDR2 as FYNNEI. The CDR3 is 17 residues long. The CDR3 sequence is CASSEGQGFLSNQPQHF. The CDR3 DNA sequence: TGTGCCAGCAGTGAAGGGCAGGGATTTCTTAGCAATCAGCCCCAGCATTTT.

CDR3 sequence reads: CASSEGGISGANVLTF. In DNA, the CDR3 is TGCGCCAGCAGTGAGGGGGGGATCTCTGGGGCCAACGTCCTGACTTTC. V gene TRBV10-2 combines with J gene TRBJ2-6, with D maybe TRBD2 (6 bases). Trimming left V 2 bases short and J 0 bases short, with 8 bases between. Germline loops: CDR1 WSHSY, CDR2 SAAADI. This CDR3 is built from 16 residues.

This clone has only one observation. The J gene is TRBJ2-3, the V gene TRBV9, with 8 nucleotides matching TRBD2. This CDR3 spans 19 amino acids. V was clipped by 2 bases and J by 0 bases; unmatched bases: 14. Germline-derived CDR1 and CDR2 are SGDLS and YYNGEE. The DNA for the CDR3 is TGTGCCAGCAGCGTCCGTAGGAGCGGGGGAAGAACTAGCACAGATACGCAGTATTTT. Translated: CASSVRRSGGRTSTDTQYF.

The V call is TRBV7-2, the J call TRBJ2-1; D gene unclear. The germline CDR1 and CDR2 sequences are SGHTA and FQGNSA. Trimming removed 4 bases at V and 6 bases at J, with 19 bases between. CDR3 length equals 16 residues. The CDR3, as DNA: TGTGCCAGCAGCTGGCTCGGAGACCTTGGGTCCAATGAGCAGTTCTTC. This codes for CASSWLGDLGSNEQFF. The entire variable domain, with the rest obtained from reference TRBV7-2 and TRBJ2-1, is as follows: GAGVSQSPSNKVTEKGKDVELRCDPISGHTALYWYRQSLGQGLEFLIYFQGNSAPDKSGLPSDRFSAERTGGSVSTLTIQRTQQEDSAVYLCASSWLGDLGSNEQFFGPGTRLTVL.